This T cell receptor (beta chain) came from a study of beta chain features in type 1 diabetes. For the study at large: Age and gender were similar between patients and healthy donors, as were cell yields.

Study observations and caveats: A closer apparent resemblance between naive, central memory and Treg TCRB repertoires was seen in patients than in healthy donors.

This clone was counted a few times. Its target is unknown. Sequencing targeted expressed TCRB transcripts, as all isolated RNA had been reverse transcribed. Clones were sequenced by immunoSEQ multiplex PCR, and TCRdb holds only the in-frame ones, with some missing. The sample contains over 40,000 clones, about half of which appear only once. This CDR3 contains 13 residues. V dropped 7 bases and J dropped 10 bases, with 17 bases sitting between them. Germline values: CDR1 MNHEY, CDR2 SVGAGI. The receptor was isolated from a young woman in good health. Sequenced: Tregs from blood. The rearrangement uses TRBV6-5 and TRBJ2-1, with a tentative D call TRBD2 (5 bases). The CDR3 DNA is TGTGCCAGCAAAGTATCTCCCGGGGAGGAGCAGTTCTTC. It translates to CASKVSPGEEQFF.